These 24 T cell receptor beta chains came from one sample sequenced in a study of blood T cell repertoires in COVID-19. Data came from immunoSEQ multiplex PCR; TCRdb stores just in-frame clones and leaves some out. Of 130,000 or so clones listed, around 89% are singletons. The sequenced sample consisted of peripheral blood. The receptors were gathered from a man aged 60-69 years with COVID-19, enrolled during active disease.

The rearrangement uses TRBV7-9 and TRBJ2-7, with D tentatively TRBD1 (6 bases). Germline V CDR1 and CDR2: SEHNR, FQNEAQ (reference sequence). Trimming removed 3 bases from V and 2 bases from J, with 11 bases in between. The CDR3 length is 14 residues. The CDR3 sequence is CASSFSDRPYEQYF. The CDR3 DNA reads TGTGCCAGCAGCTTCTCGGACAGACCCTACGAGCAGTACTTC.

The chain's CDR3 is CASPRGGEAFF. The CDR3 DNA follows: TGTGCCAGCCCCCGAGGGGGCGAAGCTTTCTTT. This chain joins TRBV28 and TRBJ1-1, with 7 nucleotides matching TRBD1. The germline CDR1 and CDR2 sequences are MDHEN and SYDVKM. V gave up 8 bases and J gave up 8 bases; unmatched junction bases: 5. This CDR3 is built from 11 residues.

The V and J genes are TRBV6-6 and TRBJ1-5, with 8 bases fitting TRBD1. The germline gives CDR1 MNHNY, CDR2 SVGAGI (reference sequence). Losses at the gene ends were 5 bases for V and 6 bases for J; bases not matched to a gene: 6. There are 14 residues in the CDR3. The CDR3 spells CASSPGGAGQPQHF. CDR3 DNA sequence: TGTGCCAGCAGTCCAGGGGGCGCGGGTCAGCCCCAGCATTTT.

The CDR3 sequence is CATSGGTGGTSSTDTQYF. Written as DNA, the CDR3 is TGTGCCACCAGTGGGGGGACAGGGGGCACGTCTAGCACAGATACGCAGTATTTT. The chain links TRBV24-1 to TRBJ2-3; TRBD1 aligns across 12 bases. The germline V gene has CDR1 KGHDR and CDR2 SFDVKD. The CDR3 has 18 residues. Trimming cost V 5 bases and J 0 bases; bases outside gene matches: 8.

The count of this clone is one. This chain connects TRBV7-2 to TRBJ2-7; TRBD2 might be the D (6 bases). Germline-derived CDR1 and CDR2 are SGHTA and FQGNSA. This CDR3 spans 15 amino acids. V dropped 4 bases and J dropped 3 bases, with 16 bases sitting between them. The CDR3 nucleotides are TGTGCCAGCAGCTCAACCGCAGGACTATACTACGAGCAGTACTTC. Translation gives CASSSTAGLYYEQYF. The complete variable domain, with remaining parts taken from reference TRBV7-2 and TRBJ2-7, reads GAGVSQSPSNKVTEKGKDVELRCDPISGHTALYWYRQSLGQGLEFLIYFQGNSAPDKSGLPSDRFSAERTGGSVSTLTIQRTQQEDSAVYLCASSSTAGLYYEQYFGPGTRLTVT.

The chain recombines TRBV5-1 with TRBJ2-7, with 7 bases aligning to TRBD2. V trimming: 3 bases; J trimming: 4 bases; junction bases outside the gene matches: 16. Germline lookup yields CDR1 SGHRS and CDR2 YFSETQ. The CDR3 consists of 17 residues. The CDR3 DNA reads TGCGCCAGCAGCTCCGGGTTAGCGGGCTTGCTCCGTTACGAGCAGTACTTC. Protein: CASSSGLAGLLRYEQYF.

The V call is TRBV2, the J call TRBJ2-7; 9 nucleotides match TRBD1. Per germline, CDR1 SNHLY and CDR2 FYNNEI. J lost 6 bases, V lost 7 bases, and 16 bases had no gene match. CDR3 length: 16 residues. CDR3 nucleotide sequence: TGTGCCAGCAAAAGGGCCGGGACAGGGAACTCAGTCGAGCAGTACTTC. It is translated as CASKRAGTGNSVEQYF.

The V call is TRBV19, the J call TRBJ1-6; 7 bases match TRBD1. The V gene end was trimmed by 10 bases and the J gene end by 1 base; junction bases not matched to a gene: 10. The CDR3 totals 16 residues. Per germline, CDR1 LNHDA and CDR2 SQIVND (reference sequence). The CDR3 loop is CATQGLFSSYNSPLHF. CDR3 bases: TGTGCCACACAGGGGCTCTTTTCTTCCTATAATTCACCCCTCCACTTT.

V is TRBV5-1 and J is TRBJ2-7; 8 nucleotides match TRBD1. Trimming at V came to 0 bases and at J to 6 bases, leaving 2 bases not matched to a gene. The CDR3 spans 13 residues. Germline V lookup: CDR1 SGHRS, CDR2 YFSETQ. This chain's CDR3 is CASSLADRAEQYF. The CDR3 region has the DNA TGCGCCAGCAGCTTGGCGGACAGGGCCGAGCAGTACTTC. Drawing the rest from reference TRBV5-1 and TRBJ2-7, the complete variable domain is KAGVTQTPRYLIKTRGQQVTLSCSPISGHRSVSWYQQTPGQGLQFLFEYFSETQRNKGNFPGRFSGRQFSNSRSEMNVSTLELGDSALYLCASSLADRAEQYFGPGTRLTVT.

V is TRBV4-1 and J is TRBJ2-2; TRBD2 matches at 10 bases. Germline V lookup: CDR1 MGHRA, CDR2 YSYEKL. V trimming: 2 bases; J trimming: 6 bases; junction bases outside the gene matches: 3. The CDR3 is 15 residues long. In DNA, the CDR3 is TGCGCCAGCAGCCAATTGAGCGGGGGGGCCGGGGAGCTGTTTTTT. This sequence encodes CASSQLSGGAGELFF.

The chain employs TRBV20-1 and TRBJ1-2, with a tentative D call TRBD1 (5 bases). The CDR3 runs to 11 residues. V was clipped by 3 bases and J by 6 bases, with 8 bases between them. The germline gives CDR1 DFQATT, CDR2 SNEGSKA (reference sequence). The DNA for the CDR3 is TGCAGTGCTAGTGAAGGGGATGGCTACACCTTC. Translated, it gives CSASEGDGYTF.

CDR3 region: CATRPGTGQETQYF. The CDR3 DNA follows: TGTGCCACCAGACCGGGGACAGGGCAAGAGACCCAGTACTTC. The J gene is TRBJ2-5, the V gene TRBV2; TRBD1 agrees at 9 bases. CDR3 length: 14 amino acids. V lost 10 bases, J lost 2 bases, and 8 bases stayed unmatched. The germline V gene has CDR1 SNHLY and CDR2 FYNNEI.

V is TRBV21-1 and J is TRBJ2-7; the tabulated D call, TRBD1, remains unverified against the DNA. TRBV21-1 is assigned pseudogene status. The CDR3 extends over 17 amino acids. CDR3: CASSKGRVRDTGYEQYF. DNA of the CDR3: TGTGCCAGCAGCAAAGGACGGGTTCGGGACACTGGCTACGAGCAGTACTTC.

This clone was recorded once. The chain recombines TRBV7-2 with TRBJ1-5; TRBD1 aligns across 7 bases. The length of the CDR3 is 16 residues. Losses at the gene ends were 1 base for V and 4 bases for J; bases not matched to a gene: 7. Germline CDR1 and CDR2: SGHTA and FQGNSA. CDR3 nucleotides: TGTGCCAGCAGCTTAGGGACAGGATTGGGAAATCAGCCCCAGCATTTT. It specifies CASSLGTGLGNQPQHF.

The chain employs TRBV7-9 and TRBJ1-1, with D tentatively TRBD1 (5 bases). This CDR3 has 16 amino acids. V gave up 3 bases and J gave up 13 bases, with 27 bases separating them. In germline, CDR1 is SEHNR, CDR2 FQNEAQ (reference sequence). The DNA of the CDR3 is TGTGCCAGCAGCTTTATTTCACAGTCACATAAGGGGTCGGTTTTCTTT. Translated: CASSFISQSHKGSVFF.

The chain couples TRBV5-1 to TRBJ2-7; D remains ambiguous. The CDR3 spans 14 residues. V was cut by 0 bases and J by 1 base, with 8 bases left in between. CDR1 and CDR2 (germline): SGHRS, YFSETQ. The CDR3 DNA reads as TGCGCCAGCAGCTTGGACAGTACGTCCTACGAGCAGTACTTC. Translated, it gives CASSLDSTSYEQYF.

The chain couples TRBV7-6 to TRBJ1-5; D uncertain. The CDR3 length is 14 residues. V was pared by 0 bases and J by 5 bases, with 8 bases between. Germline V gene lookup returns CDR1 SGHVS and CDR2 FNYEAQ. The CDR3 sequence is CASSLAGVDQPQHF. As DNA, the CDR3 is TGTGCCAGCAGCTTAGCTGGAGTTGATCAGCCCCAGCATTTT.

The chain links TRBV20-1 to TRBJ1-4, with D maybe TRBD1 (6 bases). With 3 bases removed from V and 7 bases from J, the gap between germline ends came to 15 bases. This CDR3 has 14 residues. Germline CDR1 is DFQATT and CDR2 is SNEGSKA (reference sequence). CDR3 in DNA: TGCAGTGCTAGTGACGGCAGGGGCGGTGAAAAACTGTTTTTT. Its translation is CSASDGRGGEKLFF.

The CDR3 nucleotides are TGTGCCAGCAGTTCCGGCGGAGAATCTGGAAACACCATATATTTT. Its protein product is CASSSGGESGNTIYF. The rearrangement links TRBV28 to TRBJ1-3, with no clear D. Trimming pared 4 bases from V and 1 base from J, leaving 11 bases between. Germline CDR1 reads MDHEN; CDR2 reads SYDVKM. The length of the CDR3 is 15 residues.

This clone was observed a few times. Sequence at one end of the junction differs from germline and may be a read error. The chain has TRBV16 and TRBJ1-5; 8 nucleotides line up with TRBD1. Germline CDR1 and CDR2: KGHSY and FQNENV. The CDR3 contains 15 residues. The CDR3 sequence: CASSPQGASHQPQHF. As DNA, the CDR3 is TGTGCCAGCAGCCCTCAGGGGGCTAGCCATCAGCCCCAGCATTTT. Complete variable domain (other parts from reference TRBV16 and TRBJ1-5): GEEVAQTPKHLVRGEGQKAKLYCAPIKGHSYVFWYQQVLKNEFKFLISFQNENVFDETGMPKERFSAKCLPNSPCSLEIQATKLEDSAVYFCASSPQGASHQPQHFGDGTRLSIL.

The chain employs TRBV6-6 and TRBJ1-6, with TRBD1 identical over 7 bases. Germline CDR1 reads MNHNY; CDR2 reads SVGAGI (reference sequence). The ends lost 6 bases at V and 0 bases at J; junction bases unmatched: 5. The CDR3 runs 16 residues. The CDR3 is CASSQDRSSYNSPLHF. CDR3 DNA sequence: TGTGCCAGCAGCCAGGACAGGAGCTCCTATAATTCACCCCTCCACTTT.

The J gene is TRBJ2-7, the V gene TRBV28; D perhaps matches TRBD1 (6 bases). Germline CDR1 reads MDHEN; CDR2 reads SYDVKM. The CDR3 spans 14 residues. Trimming pared 3 bases from V and 5 bases from J, leaving 14 bases between. CDR3 nucleotide sequence: TGTGCCAGCAGTTTGGTACAGGGACCCCACGAGCAGTACTTC. Translated, it gives CASSLVQGPHEQYF.

The chain couples TRBV29-1 to TRBJ1-3; weak D call: TRBD1 (6 bases). Per the germline V gene, CDR1 is SQVTM and CDR2 is ANQGSEA. Deletions cut 5 bases from V and 2 bases from J, with 13 bases between. The CDR3 spans 14 residues. The CDR3 DNA reads TGCAGCGTTTGGGAAACAGGGACTGGAAACACCATATATTTT. This encodes CSVWETGTGNTIYF.

This chain connects TRBV24-1 to TRBJ1-2; possible D gene TRBD1, 6 bases. V lost 3 bases and J lost 4, with 11 bases in between. CDR3 length: 14 amino acids. From germline, CDR1 is KGHDR and CDR2 SFDVKD. This chain's CDR3 is CATSDQGRGYGYTF. In nucleotides, the CDR3 is TGTGCCACCAGTGATCAGGGGCGCGGCTATGGCTACACCTTC.